This TCR beta chain was documented in a study of T cell responses to AZD1222 COVID-19 vaccine. Sequencing was performed with immunoSEQ multiplex PCR; in TCRdb, only in-frame clones are kept and a portion is missing. The sample has about 130,000 clones, around 90% seen once; the top ten hold 18%. Germline lookup yields CDR1 MNHEY and CDR2 SVGAGI. With 2 bases clipped from V and 7 bases from J, the junction kept 7 bases outside the gene matches. CDR3 size: 14 residues. The chain uses TRBV6-5 and TRBJ2-7; 8 bases are a match to TRBD1. The TCR was taken from an adult in good health. Sample: peripheral blood, taken on day 0 of MenACWY control vaccination. The CDR3 region is CASSYGTGKGEQYF. Written as DNA, the CDR3 is TGTGCCAGCAGTTACGGGACAGGAAAGGGTGAGCAGTACTTC.